Sequencing of this T cell receptor beta chain was carried out in a study of T cell responses to AZD1222 COVID-19 vaccine. Assay used: immunoSEQ multiplex PCR; TCRdb lists only in-frame clones, some missing. The sample shows 69,000 or so clones, 70% to 90% of them seen only once. Study-wide points: Baseline serology detected seropositivity in only five to seven AZD1222 recipients. With dominance at 160-218 and 743-854, vaccine-associated CD4 TCRs spanned spike. Donor demographics were predominantly white British with a female majority; clonal diversity may be underestimated.

Deletions cut 4 bases from V and 2 bases from J, with 0 bases between. CDR1 is SGHVS and CDR2 is FQNEAQ in the germline V gene. This CDR3 region has 11 residues. This clone was found a few times. Its antigen remains unidentified. The receptor comes from an adult who received the MenACWY meningococcal vaccine as a control. This sample comprised peripheral blood, obtained 28 days after the second dose of the MenACWY control vaccine. The chain employs TRBV7-8 and TRBJ1-3; D gene uncertain. Here the CDR3 reads CASSSGNTIYF. The CDR3 DNA sequence: TGTGCCAGCAGCTCTGGAAACACCATATATTTT.